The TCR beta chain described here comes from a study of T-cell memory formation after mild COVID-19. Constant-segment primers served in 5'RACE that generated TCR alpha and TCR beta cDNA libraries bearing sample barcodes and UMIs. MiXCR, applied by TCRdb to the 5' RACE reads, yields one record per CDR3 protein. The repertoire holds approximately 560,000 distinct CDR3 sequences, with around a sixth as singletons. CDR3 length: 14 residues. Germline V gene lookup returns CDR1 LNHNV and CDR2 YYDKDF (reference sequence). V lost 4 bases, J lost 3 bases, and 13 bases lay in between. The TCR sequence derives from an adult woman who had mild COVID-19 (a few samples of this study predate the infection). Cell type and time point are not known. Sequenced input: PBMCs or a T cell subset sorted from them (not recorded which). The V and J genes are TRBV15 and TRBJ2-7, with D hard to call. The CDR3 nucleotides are TGTGCCACCAGCACTCCGAGGACCAACTACGAGCAGTACTTC. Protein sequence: CATSTPRTNYEQYF.